This TCR beta chain was sequenced for a study of OX40 agonist ivuxolimab in advanced cancers. Method: immunoSEQ multiplex PCR; TCRdb's copy keeps in-frame clones and lacks some. The sample lists 35,000 to 55,000 clones, about four fifths seen once, with 15% in the top ten. This TCR was sampled from an adult with an advanced solid tumor such as melanoma, head and neck, liver or kidney cancer. The sequenced sample was CD4+ or CD8+ T cells sorted from blood, obtained in a trial of the OX40 agonist ivuxolimab.

CDR3: CASSFGTGHYEQYF. CDR3 in DNA: TGTGCCAGCAGCTTTGGGACAGGCCACTACGAGCAGTACTTC. The genes are TRBV5-6 and TRBJ2-7; 8 bases fit TRBD1. Germline V gene lookup returns CDR1 SGHDT and CDR2 YYEEEE. CDR3 length: 14 residues. V was pared by 2 bases and J by 3 bases, with 4 bases of the junction left unmatched.